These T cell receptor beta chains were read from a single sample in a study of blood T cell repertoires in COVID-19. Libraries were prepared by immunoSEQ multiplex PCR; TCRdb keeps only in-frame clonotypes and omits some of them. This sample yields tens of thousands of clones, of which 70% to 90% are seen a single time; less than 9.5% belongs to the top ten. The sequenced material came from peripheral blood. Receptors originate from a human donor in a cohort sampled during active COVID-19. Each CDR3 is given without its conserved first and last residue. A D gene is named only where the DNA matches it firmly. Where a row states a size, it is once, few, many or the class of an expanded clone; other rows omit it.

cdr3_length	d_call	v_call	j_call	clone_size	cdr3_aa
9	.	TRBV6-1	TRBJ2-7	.	ASSDAYEQY
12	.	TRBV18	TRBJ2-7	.	ASSLTGYPYEQY
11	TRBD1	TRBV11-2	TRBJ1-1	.	ASRQQGGTEAF
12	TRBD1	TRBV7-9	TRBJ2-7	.	ASSLSQGLNEQY
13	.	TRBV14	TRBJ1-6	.	ASSPRVGPGSPLH
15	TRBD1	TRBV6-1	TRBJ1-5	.	ASSGGTGVASNQPQH
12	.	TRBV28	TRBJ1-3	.	ASSLYTIGNTIY
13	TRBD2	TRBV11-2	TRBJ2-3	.	ASSSLAGGKDTQY
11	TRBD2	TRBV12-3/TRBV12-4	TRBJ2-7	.	ASSLSSGYEQY
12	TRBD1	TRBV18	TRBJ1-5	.	ASSAGGSNQPQH
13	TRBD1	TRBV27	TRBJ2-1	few	ASSLSGAGGYEQF
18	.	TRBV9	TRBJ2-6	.	ASSEGAGTFPLSGANVLT
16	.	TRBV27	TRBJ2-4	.	ASSLVGSRLATKNIQY
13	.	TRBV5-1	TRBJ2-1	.	ASSLVPGTSNEQF
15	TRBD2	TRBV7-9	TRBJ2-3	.	ASSPGTSGGVTDTQY
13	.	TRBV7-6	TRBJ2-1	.	ASSLVRQNNNEQF
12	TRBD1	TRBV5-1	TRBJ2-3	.	ASSFTGGRDTQY
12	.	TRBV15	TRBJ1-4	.	ATSRGGQGEKLF
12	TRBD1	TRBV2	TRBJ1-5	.	ASSVEGAGQPQH
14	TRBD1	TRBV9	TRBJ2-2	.	ASSVGTGGNTGELF
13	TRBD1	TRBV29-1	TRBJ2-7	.	SVEEARQGAREQY
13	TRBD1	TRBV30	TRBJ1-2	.	AWSVGTGDNYGYT
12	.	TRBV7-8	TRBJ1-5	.	ASSVSSGNQPQH
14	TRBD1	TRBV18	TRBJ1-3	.	ASSSGTGDTGNTIY
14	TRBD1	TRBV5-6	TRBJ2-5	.	ASSFGQGRGKETQY
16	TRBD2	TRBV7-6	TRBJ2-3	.	ASSLGPSGRGYTDTQY
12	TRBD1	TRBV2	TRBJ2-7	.	ASSPTGSSYEQY
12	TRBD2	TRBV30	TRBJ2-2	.	AWRLAGNTGELF
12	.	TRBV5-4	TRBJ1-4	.	ASSSRQNNEKLF